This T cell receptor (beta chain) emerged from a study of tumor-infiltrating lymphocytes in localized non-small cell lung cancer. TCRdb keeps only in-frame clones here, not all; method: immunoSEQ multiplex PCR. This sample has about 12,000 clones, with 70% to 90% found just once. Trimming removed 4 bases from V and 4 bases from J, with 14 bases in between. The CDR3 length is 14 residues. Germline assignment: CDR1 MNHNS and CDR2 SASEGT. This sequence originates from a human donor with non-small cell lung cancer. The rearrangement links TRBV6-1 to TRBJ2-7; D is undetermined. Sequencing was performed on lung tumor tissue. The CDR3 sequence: CASSAHGLPYEQYF. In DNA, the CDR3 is TGTGCCAGCAGTGCCCATGGGTTGCCTTACGAGCAGTACTTC.